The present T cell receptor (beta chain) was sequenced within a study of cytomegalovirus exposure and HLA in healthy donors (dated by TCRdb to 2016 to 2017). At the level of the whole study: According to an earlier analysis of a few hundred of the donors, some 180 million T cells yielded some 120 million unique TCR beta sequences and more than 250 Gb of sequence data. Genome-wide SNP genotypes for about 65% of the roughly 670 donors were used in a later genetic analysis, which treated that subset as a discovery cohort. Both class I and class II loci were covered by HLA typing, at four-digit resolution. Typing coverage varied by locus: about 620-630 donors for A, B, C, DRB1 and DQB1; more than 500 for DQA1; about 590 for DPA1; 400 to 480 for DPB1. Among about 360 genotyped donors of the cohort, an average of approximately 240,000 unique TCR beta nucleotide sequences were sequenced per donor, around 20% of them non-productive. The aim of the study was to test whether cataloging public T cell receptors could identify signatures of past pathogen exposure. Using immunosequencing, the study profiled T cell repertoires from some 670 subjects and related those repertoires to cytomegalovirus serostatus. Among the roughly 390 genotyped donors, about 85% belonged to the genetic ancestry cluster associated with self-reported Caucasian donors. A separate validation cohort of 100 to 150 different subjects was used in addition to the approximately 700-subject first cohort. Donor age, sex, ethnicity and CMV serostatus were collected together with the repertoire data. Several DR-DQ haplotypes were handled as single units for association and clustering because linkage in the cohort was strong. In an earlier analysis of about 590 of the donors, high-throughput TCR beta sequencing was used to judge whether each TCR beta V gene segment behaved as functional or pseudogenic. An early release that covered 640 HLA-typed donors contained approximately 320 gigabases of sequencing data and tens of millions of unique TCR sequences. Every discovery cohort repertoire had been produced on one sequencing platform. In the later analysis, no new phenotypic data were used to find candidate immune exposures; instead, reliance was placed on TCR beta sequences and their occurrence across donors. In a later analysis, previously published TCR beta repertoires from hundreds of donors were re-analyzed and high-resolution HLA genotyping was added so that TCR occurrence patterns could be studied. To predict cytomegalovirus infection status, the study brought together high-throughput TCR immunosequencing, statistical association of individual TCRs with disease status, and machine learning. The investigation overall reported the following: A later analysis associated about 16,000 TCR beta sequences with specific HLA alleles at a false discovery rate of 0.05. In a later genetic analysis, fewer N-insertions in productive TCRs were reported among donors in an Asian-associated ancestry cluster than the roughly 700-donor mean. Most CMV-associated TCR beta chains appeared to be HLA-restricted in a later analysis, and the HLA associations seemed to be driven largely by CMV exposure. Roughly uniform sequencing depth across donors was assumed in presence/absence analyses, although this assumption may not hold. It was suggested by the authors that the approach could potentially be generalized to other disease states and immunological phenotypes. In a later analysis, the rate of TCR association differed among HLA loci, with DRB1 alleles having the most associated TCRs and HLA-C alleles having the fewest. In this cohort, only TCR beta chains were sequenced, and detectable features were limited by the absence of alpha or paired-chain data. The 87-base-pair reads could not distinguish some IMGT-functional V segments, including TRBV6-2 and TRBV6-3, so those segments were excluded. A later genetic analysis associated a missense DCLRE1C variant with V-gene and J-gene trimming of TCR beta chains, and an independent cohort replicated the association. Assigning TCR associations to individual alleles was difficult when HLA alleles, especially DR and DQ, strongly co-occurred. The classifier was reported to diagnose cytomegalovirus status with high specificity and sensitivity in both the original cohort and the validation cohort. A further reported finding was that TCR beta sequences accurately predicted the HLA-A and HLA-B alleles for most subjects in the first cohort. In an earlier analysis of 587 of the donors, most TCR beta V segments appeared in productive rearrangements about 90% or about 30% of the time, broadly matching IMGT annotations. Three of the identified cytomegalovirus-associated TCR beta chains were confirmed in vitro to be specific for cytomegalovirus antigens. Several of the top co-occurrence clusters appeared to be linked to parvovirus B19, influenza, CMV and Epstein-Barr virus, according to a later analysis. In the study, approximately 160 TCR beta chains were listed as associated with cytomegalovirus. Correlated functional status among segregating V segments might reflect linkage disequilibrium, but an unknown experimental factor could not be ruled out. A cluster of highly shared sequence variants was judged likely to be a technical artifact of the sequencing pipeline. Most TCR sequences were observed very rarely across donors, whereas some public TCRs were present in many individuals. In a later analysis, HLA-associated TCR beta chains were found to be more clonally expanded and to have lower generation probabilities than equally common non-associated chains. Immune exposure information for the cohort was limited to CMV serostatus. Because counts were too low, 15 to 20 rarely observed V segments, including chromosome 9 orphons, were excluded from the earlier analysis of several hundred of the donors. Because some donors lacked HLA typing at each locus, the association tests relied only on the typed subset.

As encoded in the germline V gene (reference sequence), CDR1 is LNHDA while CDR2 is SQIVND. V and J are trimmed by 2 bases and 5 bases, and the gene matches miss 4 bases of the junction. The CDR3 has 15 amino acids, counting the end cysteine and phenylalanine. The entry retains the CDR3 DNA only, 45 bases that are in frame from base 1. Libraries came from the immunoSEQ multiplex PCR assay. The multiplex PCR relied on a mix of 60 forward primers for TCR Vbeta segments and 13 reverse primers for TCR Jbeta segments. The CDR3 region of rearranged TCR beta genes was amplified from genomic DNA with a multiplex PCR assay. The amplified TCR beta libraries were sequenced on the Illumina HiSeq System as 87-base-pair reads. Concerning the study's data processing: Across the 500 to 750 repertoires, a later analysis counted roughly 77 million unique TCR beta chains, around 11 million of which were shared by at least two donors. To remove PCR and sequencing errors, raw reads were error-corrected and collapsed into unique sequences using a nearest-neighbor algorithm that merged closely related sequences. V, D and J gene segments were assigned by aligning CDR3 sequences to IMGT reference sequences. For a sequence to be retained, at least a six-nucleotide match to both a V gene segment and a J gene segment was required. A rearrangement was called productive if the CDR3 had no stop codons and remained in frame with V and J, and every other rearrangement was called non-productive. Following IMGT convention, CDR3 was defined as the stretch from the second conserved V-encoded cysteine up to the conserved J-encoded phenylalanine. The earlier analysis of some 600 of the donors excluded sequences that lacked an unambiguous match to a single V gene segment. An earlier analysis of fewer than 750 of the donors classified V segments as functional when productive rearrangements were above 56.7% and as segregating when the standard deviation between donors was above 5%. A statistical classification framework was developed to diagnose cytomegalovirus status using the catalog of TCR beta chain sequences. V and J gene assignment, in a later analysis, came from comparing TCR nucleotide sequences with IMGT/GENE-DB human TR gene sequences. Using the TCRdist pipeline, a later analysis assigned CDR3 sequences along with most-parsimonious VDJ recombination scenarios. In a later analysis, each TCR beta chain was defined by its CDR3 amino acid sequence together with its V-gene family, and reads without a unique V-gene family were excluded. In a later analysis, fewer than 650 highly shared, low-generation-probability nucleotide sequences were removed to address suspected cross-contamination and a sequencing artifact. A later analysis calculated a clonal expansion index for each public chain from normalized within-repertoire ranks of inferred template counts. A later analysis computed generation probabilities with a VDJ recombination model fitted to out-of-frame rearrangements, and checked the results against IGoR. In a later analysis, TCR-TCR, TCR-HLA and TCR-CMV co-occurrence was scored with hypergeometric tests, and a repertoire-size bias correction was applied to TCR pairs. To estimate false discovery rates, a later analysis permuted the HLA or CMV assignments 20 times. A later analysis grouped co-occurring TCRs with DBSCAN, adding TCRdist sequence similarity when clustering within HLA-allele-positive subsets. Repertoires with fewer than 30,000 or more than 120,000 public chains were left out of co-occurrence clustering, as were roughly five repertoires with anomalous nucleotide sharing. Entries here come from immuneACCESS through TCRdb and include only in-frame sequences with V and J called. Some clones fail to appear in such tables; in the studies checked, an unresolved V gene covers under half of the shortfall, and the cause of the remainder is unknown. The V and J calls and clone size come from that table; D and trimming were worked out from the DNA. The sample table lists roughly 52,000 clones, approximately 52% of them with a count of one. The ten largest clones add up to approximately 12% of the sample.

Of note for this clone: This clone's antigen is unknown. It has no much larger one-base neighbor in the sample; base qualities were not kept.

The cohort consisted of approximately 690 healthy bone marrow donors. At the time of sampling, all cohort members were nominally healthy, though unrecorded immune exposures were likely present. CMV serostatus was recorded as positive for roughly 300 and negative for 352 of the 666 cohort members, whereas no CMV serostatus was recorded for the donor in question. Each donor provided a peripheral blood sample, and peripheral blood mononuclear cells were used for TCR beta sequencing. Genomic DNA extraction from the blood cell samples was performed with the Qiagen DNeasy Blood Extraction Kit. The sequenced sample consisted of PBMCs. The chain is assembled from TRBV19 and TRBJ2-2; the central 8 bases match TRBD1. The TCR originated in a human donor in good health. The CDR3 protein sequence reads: CASSISRGPTGELFF. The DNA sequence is TGTGCCAGTAGTATATCCAGGGGGCCTACCGGGGAGCTGTTTTTT.